This is a list of T cell receptor beta chains from one sample in a study of T cells after yellow fever vaccination. TCRdb analysed the 5' RACE reads with MiXCR anew, one entry per CDR3 protein. The sample lists approximately 340,000 distinct CDR3 sequences, 8.7% seen once, with roughly 18% in the top ten. The sample consisted of PBMCs, taken on the day of the first yellow fever vaccination. The receptors stem from a man between 18 and 29 years old who received the YFV17D yellow fever vaccine. Each CDR3 is given with its conserved first and last residue. Fields, in order: CDR3 DNA, CDR3 protein, clone size, D gene, V gene, J gene. D genes are given only for firm matches. Rows may omit the clone size; those that give it use once, few, many or a size class.

DNA: TGTGCCAGCAGCTGGGGACAGGATCTTTCACCCCTCCACTTT
CDR3: CASSWGQDLSPLHF
size: -
D: TRBD1
V: TRBV3-1
J: TRBJ1-6

DNA: TGTGCCACCAGTGACCCAGGGCAGTTTGGTTCCGGGGAGCTGTTTTTT
CDR3: CATSDPGQFGSGELFF
size: few
D: -
V: TRBV24-1
J: TRBJ2-2

DNA: TGTGCCAGCAGCTTGTACGCGACAGGGGGTCAAGAGACCCAGTACTTC
CDR3: CASSLYATGGQETQYF
size: -
D: TRBD1
V: TRBV5-4
J: TRBJ2-5

DNA: TGTGCCAGCAGCTTGGTAGGGGAAGGGAGAGAGACCCAGTACTTC
CDR3: CASSLVGEGRETQYF
size: few
D: -
V: TRBV5-5
J: TRBJ2-5

DNA: TGCAGTGCCCTCGGACAGGGGCGGGACACTGAAGCTTTCTTT
CDR3: CSALGQGRDTEAFF
size: few
D: TRBD1
V: TRBV20-1
J: TRBJ1-1

DNA: TGTGCCAGCAGCTTAGGCAGGACTGACTCACCCCTCCACTTT
CDR3: CASSLGRTDSPLHF
size: -
D: -
V: TRBV7-9
J: TRBJ1-6

DNA: TGTGCCAGCAGTTTAAGTCTATACAATGAGCAGTTCTTC
CDR3: CASSLSLYNEQFF
size: few
D: -
V: TRBV12-3/TRBV12-4
J: TRBJ2-1

DNA: TGTGCCAGCAGCTTTGGCGGGTGGACATCCGGAGAGACCCAGTACTTC
CDR3: CASSFGGWTSGETQYF
size: -
D: -
V: TRBV7-2
J: TRBJ2-5

DNA: TGTGCCAGCACGGGGTATGGAAACACCATATATTTT
CDR3: CASTGYGNTIYF
size: -
D: -
V: TRBV6-6
J: TRBJ1-3

DNA: TGTGCCAGCAGTGGACCCGGGGCAGATACGCAGTATTTT
CDR3: CASSGPGADTQYF
size: -
D: -
V: TRBV2
J: TRBJ2-3

DNA: TGTGCCAGTAGCTGGTTAGGGAATAGTGAAGAGACCCAGTACTTC
CDR3: CASSWLGNSEETQYF
size: -
D: -
V: TRBV19
J: TRBJ2-5

DNA: TGTGCCAGCAGCTTGGGGACAGTAAATTCACCCCTCCACTTT
CDR3: CASSLGTVNSPLHF
size: many
D: -
V: TRBV5-6
J: TRBJ1-6

DNA: TGCGCCAGCAGGACAGGACTAGCGGGTATCACAGATACGCAGTATTTT
CDR3: CASRTGLAGITDTQYF
size: -
D: TRBD2
V: TRBV10-2
J: TRBJ2-3

DNA: TGTGCCTGGAGTGTAGAAGGGGGCACGGTGTATTATGGCTACACCTTC
CDR3: CAWSVEGGTVYYGYTF
size: -
D: TRBD1
V: TRBV30
J: TRBJ1-2

DNA: TGTGCCAGCAGTTACTCGATGATCCGACAGGGTAGGGAAGAGACCCAGTACTTC
CDR3: CASSYSMIRQGREETQYF
size: few
D: TRBD1
V: TRBV6-2/TRBV6-3
J: TRBJ2-5

DNA: TGCGCCAGCTGTGAGTCGGGGAGCACAGATACGCAGTATTTT
CDR3: CASCESGSTDTQYF
size: -
D: -
V: TRBV5-1
J: TRBJ2-3

DNA: TGTGCCAGTAGTTCGGGTGAAGCGGGCACAGATACGCAGTATTTT
CDR3: CASSSGEAGTDTQYF
size: -
D: -
V: TRBV19
J: TRBJ2-3

DNA: TGTGCCAGCAGCTCCCCCGGGGTCTATGGCTACACCTTC
CDR3: CASSSPGVYGYTF
size: few
D: -
V: TRBV6-1
J: TRBJ1-2

DNA: TGTGCCAGCAGCCTTAGGGCCCCCGGAAGAGGGTCTGAAGCTTTCTTT
CDR3: CASSLRAPGRGSEAFF
size: few
D: -
V: TRBV7-9
J: TRBJ1-1

DNA: TGCGCCAGCAGCTTGACGGGGGCAACGACCTCCCAGGAGTTCTTC
CDR3: CASSLTGATTSQEFF
size: -
D: -
V: TRBV5-1
J: TRBJ2-1

DNA: TGCGCCAGCAGCCGATCGGCAGCGGGGGGGACTAGCACAGATACGCAGTATTTT
CDR3: CASSRSAAGGTSTDTQYF
size: -
D: TRBD2
V: TRBV5-1
J: TRBJ2-3

DNA: TGTGCCAGCAGTACAAGGGAAAATGAGCAGTTCTTC
CDR3: CASSTRENEQFF
size: -
D: -
V: TRBV6-6
J: TRBJ2-1

DNA: TGCGCCAGCAGTGTGGGACTCATGAACACCGGGGAGCTGTTTTTT
CDR3: CASSVGLMNTGELFF
size: few
D: -
V: TRBV5-1
J: TRBJ2-2

DNA: TGTGCCAGCAGTCCTCATAGCGGGGGCCCTCTTTACAATGAGCAGTTCTTC
CDR3: CASSPHSGGPLYNEQFF
size: -
D: TRBD2
V: TRBV6-1
J: TRBJ2-1

DNA: TGCGCCAGCCTAAACCACGGACAGCCCCAAGAGACCCAGTACTTC
CDR3: CASLNHGQPQETQYF
size: many
D: -
V: TRBV5-1
J: TRBJ2-5

DNA: TGTGCCATCAGTGAGTCCACGGCAGGGGAGACCCAGTACTTC
CDR3: CAISESTAGETQYF
size: -
D: -
V: TRBV10-3
J: TRBJ2-5

DNA: TGCAGTGCTCCGACCGTCGGAGGGGGCAATGAGCAGTTCTTC
CDR3: CSAPTVGGGNEQFF
size: -
D: -
V: TRBV20-1
J: TRBJ2-1

DNA: TGTGCCAGCAGCTCGGACAGCGGCACTCAGTACTTC
CDR3: CASSSDSGTQYF
size: few
D: -
V: TRBV7-9
J: TRBJ2-4

DNA: TGTGCCAGCGGCTCCAGGGAAGAGACCCAGTACTTC
CDR3: CASGSREETQYF
size: many
D: -
V: TRBV12-3/TRBV12-4
J: TRBJ2-5

DNA: TGTGCCAGCAGCTTAGCAGGGGCGAACACTGAAGCTTTCTTT
CDR3: CASSLAGANTEAFF
size: many
D: -
V: TRBV7-2
J: TRBJ1-1

DNA: TGTGCCAGCAGAATGGACCTTACACCCCTCCACTTT
CDR3: CASRMDLTPLHF
size: many
D: -
V: TRBV12-3/TRBV12-4
J: TRBJ1-6

DNA: TGCAGTGCTAAAACAGGGGGCTCCTGGGCCGAGCAGTACTTC
CDR3: CSAKTGGSWAEQYF
size: few
D: TRBD1
V: TRBV20-1
J: TRBJ2-7

DNA: TGTGCCAGCAGCCTCCTCCAAGGGGCCCAGCCTGAAGCTTTCTTT
CDR3: CASSLLQGAQPEAFF
size: few
D: -
V: TRBV7-8
J: TRBJ1-1

DNA: TGTGCCAGCAGTTTAGATTCGGCCGAACAAGAGACCCAGTACTTC
CDR3: CASSLDSAEQETQYF
size: -
D: -
V: TRBV27
J: TRBJ2-5

DNA: TGTGCCAGCAGTTTAAGCGTAGGCAATCAGCCCCAGCATTTT
CDR3: CASSLSVGNQPQHF
size: -
D: -
V: TRBV12-3/TRBV12-4
J: TRBJ1-5

DNA: TGTGCCAGCAACTACAGGGGAAGGACTGAAGCTTTCTTT
CDR3: CASNYRGRTEAFF
size: -
D: TRBD1
V: TRBV28
J: TRBJ1-1

DNA: TGTGCCACCAGTGATCCTAAAAATGAGCAGTTCTTC
CDR3: CATSDPKNEQFF
size: few
D: -
V: TRBV24-1
J: TRBJ2-1

DNA: TGTGCCAGCAGCTCATCAGGGGTTGCCGGGGAGCTGTTTTTT
CDR3: CASSSSGVAGELFF
size: -
D: -
V: TRBV11-3
J: TRBJ2-2

DNA: TGTGCCAGCAGCCCGGCTCTAGCGGGGGGAGAGACCCAGTACTTC
CDR3: CASSPALAGGETQYF
size: few
D: TRBD2
V: TRBV3-1
J: TRBJ2-5

DNA: TGTGCCACCAGTGACCCCGGGACTACAACGGGGGAGCAGTTCTTC
CDR3: CATSDPGTTTGEQFF
size: few
D: TRBD2
V: TRBV24-1
J: TRBJ2-1

DNA: TGCGCCAGCAGCTTGGCCGGGACAGGGTTTAGTTCGTACGAGCAGTACTTC
CDR3: CASSLAGTGFSSYEQYF
size: -
D: TRBD1
V: TRBV5-1
J: TRBJ2-7

DNA: TGTGCCAGCAGCCCGGGAAGGCGTAATGAAAAACTGTTTTTT
CDR3: CASSPGRRNEKLFF
size: many
D: -
V: TRBV7-2
J: TRBJ1-4

DNA: TGCAGTGCCTGGACCGGGACTAGCGGGGGGGTTGAGCAGTTCTTC
CDR3: CSAWTGTSGGVEQFF
size: many
D: TRBD2
V: TRBV20-1
J: TRBJ2-1

DNA: TGCAGTGCTAGGCCCGGGGCGGGGGGGGATAATGAGCAGTTCTTC
CDR3: CSARPGAGGDNEQFF
size: many
D: TRBD2
V: TRBV20-1
J: TRBJ2-1

DNA: TGTGCCAGTAGTATAGGTACAGCTAACACTGAAGCTTTCTTT
CDR3: CASSIGTANTEAFF
size: many
D: -
V: TRBV19
J: TRBJ1-1

DNA: TGTGCCATCAGTATCAAGGGGGCCACTGAAGCTTTCTTT
CDR3: CAISIKGATEAFF
size: few
D: TRBD1
V: TRBV10-3
J: TRBJ1-1

DNA: TGTGCCAGCAGCTTAGGGTGGCCGAGTTTGTACCAAGAGACCCAGTACTTC
CDR3: CASSLGWPSLYQETQYF
size: -
D: -
V: TRBV7-2
J: TRBJ2-5